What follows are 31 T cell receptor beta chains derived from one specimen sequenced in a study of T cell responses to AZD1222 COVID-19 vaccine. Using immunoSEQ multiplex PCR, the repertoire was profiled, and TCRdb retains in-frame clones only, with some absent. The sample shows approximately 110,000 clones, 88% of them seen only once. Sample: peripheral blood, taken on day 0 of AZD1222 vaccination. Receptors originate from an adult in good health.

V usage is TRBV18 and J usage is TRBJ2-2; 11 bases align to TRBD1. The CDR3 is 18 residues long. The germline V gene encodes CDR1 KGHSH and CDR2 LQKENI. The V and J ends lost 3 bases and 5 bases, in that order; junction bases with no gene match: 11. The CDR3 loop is CASSPPGGQGDRTGELFF. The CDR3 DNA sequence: TGTGCCAGCTCACCCCCTGGGGGACAGGGGGATCGGACCGGGGAGCTGTTTTTT. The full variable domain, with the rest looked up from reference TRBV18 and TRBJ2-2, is NAGVMQNPRHLVRRRGQEARLRCSPMKGHSHVYWYRQLPEEGLKFMVYLQKENIIDESGMPKERFSAEFPKEGPSILRIQQVVRGDSAAYFCASSPPGGQGDRTGELFFGEGSRLTVL.

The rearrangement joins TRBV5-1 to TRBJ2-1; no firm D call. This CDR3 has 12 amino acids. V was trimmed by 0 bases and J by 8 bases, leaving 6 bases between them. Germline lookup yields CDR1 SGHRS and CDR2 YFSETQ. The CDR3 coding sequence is TGCGCCAGCAGCTTGGTTGGGGATGAGCAGTTCTTC. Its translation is CASSLVGDEQFF.

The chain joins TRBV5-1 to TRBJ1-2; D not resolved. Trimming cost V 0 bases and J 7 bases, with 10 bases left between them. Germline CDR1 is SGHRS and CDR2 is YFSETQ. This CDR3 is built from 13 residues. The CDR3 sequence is CASSLAGPLGYTF. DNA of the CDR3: TGCGCCAGCAGCTTGGCCGGTCCCCTTGGCTACACCTTC.

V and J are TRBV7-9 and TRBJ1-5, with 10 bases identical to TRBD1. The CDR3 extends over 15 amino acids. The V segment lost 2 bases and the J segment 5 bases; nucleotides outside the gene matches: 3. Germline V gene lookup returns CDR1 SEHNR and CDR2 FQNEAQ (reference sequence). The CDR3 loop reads CASSLTGQGYQPQHF. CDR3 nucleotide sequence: TGTGCCAGCAGCTTAACGGGACAGGGGTATCAGCCCCAGCATTTT.

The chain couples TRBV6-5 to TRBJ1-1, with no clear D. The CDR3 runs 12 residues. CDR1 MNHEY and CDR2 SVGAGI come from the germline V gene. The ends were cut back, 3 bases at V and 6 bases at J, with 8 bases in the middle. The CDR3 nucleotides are TGTGCCAGCAGTTATGGTCCATCTGAAGCTTTCTTT. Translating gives CASSYGPSEAFF.

The CDR3 coding sequence is TGTGCCACCAGCAGAGATGGCGCCCTAGGGAGCTATGGCTACACCTTC. It specifies CATSRDGALGSYGYTF. The chain couples TRBV15 to TRBJ1-2; D gene ambiguous. CDR3 length equals 16 residues. V was shortened by 0 bases and J by 4 bases, with 15 bases between the two germline ends. Germline CDR1 and CDR2: LNHNV and YYDKDF (reference sequence).

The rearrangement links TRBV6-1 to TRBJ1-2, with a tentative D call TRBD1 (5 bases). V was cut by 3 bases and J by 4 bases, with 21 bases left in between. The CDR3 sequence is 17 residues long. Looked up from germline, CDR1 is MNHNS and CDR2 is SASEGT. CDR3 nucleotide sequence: TGTGCCAGCAGTGAGGGGGGAACAGGTTCCGGAAGCTATGGCTACACCTTC. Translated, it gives CASSEGGTGSGSYGYTF.

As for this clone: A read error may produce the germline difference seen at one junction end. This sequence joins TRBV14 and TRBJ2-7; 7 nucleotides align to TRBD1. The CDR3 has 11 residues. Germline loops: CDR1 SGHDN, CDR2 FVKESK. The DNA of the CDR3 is TGTGCCAGCAGCCTCCGGGGACAGTTAGTTTTC. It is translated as CASSLRGQLVF.

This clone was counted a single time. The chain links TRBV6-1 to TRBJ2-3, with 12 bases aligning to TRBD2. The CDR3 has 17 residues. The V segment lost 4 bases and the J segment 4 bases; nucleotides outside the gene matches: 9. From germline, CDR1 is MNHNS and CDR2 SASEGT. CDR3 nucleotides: TGTGCCAGCAGTGTTATGACTAGCGGGAGAGCGGCAGATACGCAGTATTTT. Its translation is CASSVMTSGRAADTQYF.

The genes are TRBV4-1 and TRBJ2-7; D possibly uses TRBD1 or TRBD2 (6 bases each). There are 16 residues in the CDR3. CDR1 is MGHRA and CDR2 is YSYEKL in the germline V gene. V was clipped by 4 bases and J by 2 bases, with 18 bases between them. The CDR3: CASSPQRVSGAYEQYF. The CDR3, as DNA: TGCGCCAGCAGCCCCCAGCGGGTTTCAGGGGCCTACGAGCAGTACTTC.

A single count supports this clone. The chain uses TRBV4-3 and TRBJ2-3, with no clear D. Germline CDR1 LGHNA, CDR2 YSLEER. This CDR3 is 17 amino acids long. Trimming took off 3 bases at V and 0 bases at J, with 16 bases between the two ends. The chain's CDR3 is CASSHRLGYQSTDTQYF. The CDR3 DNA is TGCGCCAGCAGCCATCGACTGGGCTACCAGAGCACAGATACGCAGTATTTT.

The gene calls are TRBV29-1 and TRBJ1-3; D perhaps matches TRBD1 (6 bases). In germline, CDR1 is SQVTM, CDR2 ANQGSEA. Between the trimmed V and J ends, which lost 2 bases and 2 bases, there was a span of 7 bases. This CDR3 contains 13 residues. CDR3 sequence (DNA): TGCAGCGTTGAAACAGGGACTGGAAACACCATATATTTT. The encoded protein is CSVETGTGNTIYF.

In nucleotides, the CDR3 is TGTGCCACCAGCAGAGGGCTCCAGAGGGCGCCAGACACTGAAGCTTTCTTT. Translating it yields CATSRGLQRAPDTEAFF. The chain has TRBV15 and TRBJ1-1; D remains ambiguous. Germline V gene sequence: CDR1 LNHNV, CDR2 YYDKDF (reference sequence). This CDR3 has 17 amino acids. V was cut by 1 base and J by 3 bases, with 18 bases left in between.

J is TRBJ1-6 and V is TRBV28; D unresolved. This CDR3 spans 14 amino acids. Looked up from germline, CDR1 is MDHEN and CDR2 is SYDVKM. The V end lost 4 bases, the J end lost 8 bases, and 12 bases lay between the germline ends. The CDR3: CASSSDGLYSPLHF. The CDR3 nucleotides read TGTGCCAGCAGTTCCGACGGCCTGTATTCACCCCTCCACTTT.

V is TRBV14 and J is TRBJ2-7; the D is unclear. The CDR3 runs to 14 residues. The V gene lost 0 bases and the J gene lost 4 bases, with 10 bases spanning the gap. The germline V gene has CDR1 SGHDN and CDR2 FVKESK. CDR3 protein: CASSQESTAYEQYF. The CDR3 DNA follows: TGTGCCAGCAGCCAAGAATCCACAGCTTACGAGCAGTACTTC. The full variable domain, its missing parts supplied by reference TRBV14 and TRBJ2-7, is EAGVTQFPSHSVIEKGQTVTLRCDPISGHDNLYWYRRVMGKEIKFLLHFVKESKQDESGMPNNRFLAERTGGTYSTLKVQPAELEDSGVYFCASSQESTAYEQYFGPGTRLTVT.

CDR3 sequence (DNA): TGCGCCAGCAGCCATACAGAGAATTCACCCCTCCACTTT. It is translated as CASSHTENSPLHF. The chain links TRBV4-3 to TRBJ1-6; D gene unclear. Trimming pared 3 bases from V and 7 bases from J, leaving 7 bases between. The CDR3 is 13 amino acids. CDR1 and CDR2 from the germline V gene are LGHNA and YSLEER.

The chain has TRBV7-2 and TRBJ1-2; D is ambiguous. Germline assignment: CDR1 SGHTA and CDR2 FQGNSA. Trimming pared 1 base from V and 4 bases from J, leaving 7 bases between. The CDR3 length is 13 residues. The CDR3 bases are TGTGCCAGCAGCTTAGGACCTACCTATGGCTACACCTTC. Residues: CASSLGPTYGYTF.

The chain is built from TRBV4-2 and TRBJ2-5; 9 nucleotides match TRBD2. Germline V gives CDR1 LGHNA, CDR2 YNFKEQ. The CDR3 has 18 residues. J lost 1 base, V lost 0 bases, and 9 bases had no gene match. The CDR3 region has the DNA TGTGCCAGCAGCCAAGAAGTGGCCAGCGGGGGGTCCCAAGAGACCCAGTACTTC. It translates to CASSQEVASGGSQETQYF.

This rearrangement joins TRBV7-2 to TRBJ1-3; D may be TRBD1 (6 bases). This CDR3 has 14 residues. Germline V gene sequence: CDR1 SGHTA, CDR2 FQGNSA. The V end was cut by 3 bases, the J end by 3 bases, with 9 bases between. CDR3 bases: TGTGCCAGCAGCTTCCAGGGGAGTGGAAACACCATATATTTT. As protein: CASSFQGSGNTIYF.

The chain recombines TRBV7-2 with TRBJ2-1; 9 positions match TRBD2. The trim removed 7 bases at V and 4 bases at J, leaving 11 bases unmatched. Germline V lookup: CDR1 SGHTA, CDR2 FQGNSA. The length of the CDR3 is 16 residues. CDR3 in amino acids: CASIPPQTSGYNEQFF. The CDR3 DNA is TGTGCCAGCATTCCCCCCCAGACTAGCGGATACAATGAGCAGTTCTTC.

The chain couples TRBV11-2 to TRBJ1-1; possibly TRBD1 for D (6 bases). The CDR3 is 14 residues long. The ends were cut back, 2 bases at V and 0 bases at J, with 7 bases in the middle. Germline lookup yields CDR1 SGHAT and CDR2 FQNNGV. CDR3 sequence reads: CASSLNRVNTEAFF. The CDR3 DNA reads TGTGCCAGCAGCTTAAACAGGGTGAACACTGAAGCTTTCTTT.

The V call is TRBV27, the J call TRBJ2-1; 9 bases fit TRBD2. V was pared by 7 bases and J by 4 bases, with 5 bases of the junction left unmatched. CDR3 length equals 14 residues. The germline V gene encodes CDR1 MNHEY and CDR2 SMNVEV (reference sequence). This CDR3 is CASTLAGAYNEQFF. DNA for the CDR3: TGTGCCAGCACATTAGCGGGGGCTTACAATGAGCAGTTCTTC.

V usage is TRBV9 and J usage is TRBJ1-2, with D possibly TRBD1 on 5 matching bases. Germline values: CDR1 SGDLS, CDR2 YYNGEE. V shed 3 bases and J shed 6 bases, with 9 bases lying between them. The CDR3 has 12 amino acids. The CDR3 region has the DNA TGTGCCAGCAGCGCCGGGGGAGATGGCTACACCTTC. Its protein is CASSAGGDGYTF.

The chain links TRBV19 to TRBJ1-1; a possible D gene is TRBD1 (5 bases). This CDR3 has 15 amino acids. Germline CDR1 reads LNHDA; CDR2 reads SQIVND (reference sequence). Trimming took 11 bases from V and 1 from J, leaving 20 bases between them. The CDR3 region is CAARWDQKGNTEAFF. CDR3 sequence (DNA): TGTGCCGCTCGGTGGGACCAAAAGGGGAACACTGAAGCTTTCTTT.

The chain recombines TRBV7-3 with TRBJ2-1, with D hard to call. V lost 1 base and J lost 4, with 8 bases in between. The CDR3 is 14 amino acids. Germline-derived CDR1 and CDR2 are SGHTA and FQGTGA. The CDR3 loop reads CASSLRDGYNEQFF. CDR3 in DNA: TGTGCCAGCAGCTTAAGGGATGGGTACAATGAGCAGTTCTTC. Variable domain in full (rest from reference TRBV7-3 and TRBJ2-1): GAGVSQTPSNKVTEKGKYVELRCDPISGHTALYWYRQSLGQGPEFLIYFQGTGAADDSGLPNDRFFAVRPEGSVSTLKIQRTERGDSAVYLCASSLRDGYNEQFFGPGTRLTVL.

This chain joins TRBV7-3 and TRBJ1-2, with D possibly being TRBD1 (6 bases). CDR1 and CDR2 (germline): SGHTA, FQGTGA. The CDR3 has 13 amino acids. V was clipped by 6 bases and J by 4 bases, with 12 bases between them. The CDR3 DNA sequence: TGTGCCAGCAGTCCTACAGGGCTCTATGGCTACACCTTC. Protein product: CASSPTGLYGYTF.

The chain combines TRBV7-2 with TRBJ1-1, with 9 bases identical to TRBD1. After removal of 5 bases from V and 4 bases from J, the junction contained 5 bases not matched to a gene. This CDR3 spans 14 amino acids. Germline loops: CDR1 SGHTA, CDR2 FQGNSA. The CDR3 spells CASSVRDRATEAFF. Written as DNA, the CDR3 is TGTGCCAGCAGCGTACGGGACAGGGCCACTGAAGCTTTCTTT. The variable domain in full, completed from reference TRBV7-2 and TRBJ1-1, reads GAGVSQSPSNKVTEKGKDVELRCDPISGHTALYWYRQSLGQGLEFLIYFQGNSAPDKSGLPSDRFSAERTGGSVSTLTIQRTQQEDSAVYLCASSVRDRATEAFFGQGTRLTVV.

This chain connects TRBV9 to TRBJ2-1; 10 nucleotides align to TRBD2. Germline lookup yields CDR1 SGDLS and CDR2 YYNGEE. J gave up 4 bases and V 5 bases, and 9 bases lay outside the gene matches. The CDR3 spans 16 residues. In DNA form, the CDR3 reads TGTGCCAGCAGTCAGAGCGGGAGGGACTTTTACAATGAGCAGTTCTTC. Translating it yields CASSQSGRDFYNEQFF.

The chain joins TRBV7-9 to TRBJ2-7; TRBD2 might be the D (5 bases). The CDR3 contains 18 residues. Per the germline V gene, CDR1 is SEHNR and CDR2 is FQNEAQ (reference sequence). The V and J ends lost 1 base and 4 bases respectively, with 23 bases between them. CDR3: CASSLGGVAPRGSYEQYF. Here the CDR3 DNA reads TGTGCCAGCAGCTTAGGGGGTGTGGCCCCTCGGGGATCTTACGAGCAGTACTTC.

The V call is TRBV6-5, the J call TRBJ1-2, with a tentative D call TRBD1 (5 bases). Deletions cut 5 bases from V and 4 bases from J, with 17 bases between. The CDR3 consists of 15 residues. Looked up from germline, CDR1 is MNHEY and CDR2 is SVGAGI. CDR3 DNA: TGTGCCAGCAGTCCGGGGAGACAGAACGTCTATGGCTACACCTTC. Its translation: CASSPGRQNVYGYTF.

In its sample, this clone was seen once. This CDR3 reads CASSPGLVNEQFF. The CDR3 DNA reads as TGTGCCAGCAGCCCGGGACTAGTAAATGAGCAGTTCTTC. The chain uses TRBV3-1 (or the pseudogene TRBV3-2) and TRBJ2-1; 8 nucleotides line up with TRBD2. The germline V gene encodes CDR1 LGHDT and CDR2 YNNKEL (reference sequence). The length of the CDR3 is 13 residues. The V segment lost 4 bases and the J segment 7 bases; nucleotides outside the gene matches: 3.